The rows below give T cell receptor beta chains drawn from one sample of a study of blood T cell repertoires in COVID-19. The table came from immunoSEQ multiplex PCR; TCRdb's copy has only in-frame clones and leaves some out. The sample has a few hundred thousand clones, roughly 89% seen once; the top ten hold 8.8%. Sequencing was carried out using PBMCs or T cells enriched from blood (not recorded which). The receptors here all came from a middle-aged man who had recovered from COVID-19. CDR3s include the opening cysteine and the closing phenylalanine or tryptophan. A D gene is named only where the DNA matches it firmly. Not all rows give a size; the values are once, few, many and, for expanded clones, a class.

D gene,clone size,J gene,V gene,CDR3 protein,CDR3 DNA
-,once,TRBJ1-2,TRBV25-1,CASSDLSRRGGYTF,TGTGCCAGCAGTGATCTTTCCCGCAGGGGAGGCTACACCTTC
-,-,TRBJ1-6,TRBV9,CASSVDQVSSYNSPLHF,TGTGCCAGCAGCGTAGACCAGGTCAGCTCCTATAATTCACCCCTCCACTTT
-,-,TRBJ1-4,TRBV11-3,CASSLGDTTNEKLFF,TGTGCCAGCAGCTTAGGGGACACAACTAATGAAAAACTGTTTTTT
-,-,TRBJ1-6,TRBV5-4,CASSLLSGMVSPLHF,TGTGCCAGCAGCTTGTTATCGGGGATGGTATCACCCCTCCACTTT
-,-,TRBJ1-1,TRBV5-6,CASSLDPRGLMNTEAFF,TGTGCCAGCAGCTTGGACCCCAGGGGATTGATGAACACTGAAGCTTTCTTT
-,-,TRBJ1-5,TRBV19,CASSEQAKQPQHF,TGTGCCAGTAGTGAACAGGCTAAGCAGCCCCAGCATTTT
-,-,TRBJ2-1,TRBV7-9,CASSQWQGFSNEQFF,TGTGCCAGCAGCCAGTGGCAGGGATTTAGCAATGAGCAGTTCTTC
-,-,TRBJ1-5,TRBV2,CASSSLDNQPQHF,TGTGCCAGCAGCTCATTAGACAACCAGCCCCAGCATTTT
TRBD1,-,TRBJ1-3,TRBV29-1,CSVLGQATNTIYF,TGCAGCGTTCTGGGACAGGCAACAAACACCATATATTTT
TRBD1,-,TRBJ1-4,TRBV6-2/TRBV6-3,CASSSGGAGEKLFF,TGTGCCAGCAGCTCAGGGGGCGCAGGTGAAAAACTGTTTTTT
-,-,TRBJ1-1,TRBV6-4,CASSEGTEGTEAFF,TGTGCCAGCAGTGAGGGGACGGAGGGCACTGAAGCTTTCTTT
-,-,TRBJ2-5,TRBV4-3,CASSQDSGRQETQYF,TGCGCCAGCAGCCAAGATTCTGGCAGGCAAGAGACCCAGTACTTC
-,-,TRBJ1-4,TRBV15,CATSRTDRPNEKLFF,TGTGCCACCAGCAGAACAGACAGACCCAATGAAAAACTGTTTTTT
-,once,TRBJ2-7,TRBV10-2,CASSGAREQYF,TGCGCCAGCAGTGGGGCAAGAGAGCAGTACTTC
-,-,TRBJ2-1,TRBV11-3,CASSSRLAGSYNEQFF,TGTGCCAGCAGCTCCAGGCTCGCCGGCTCCTACAATGAGCAGTTCTTC
TRBD2,-,TRBJ2-1,TRBV19,CASTEGRAYNEQFF,TGTGCCAGTACCGAGGGGAGGGCCTACAATGAGCAGTTCTTC
TRBD1,-,TRBJ1-2,TRBV19,CASSIPINRDSHYGYTF,TGTGCCAGTAGTATACCTATCAACCGGGACAGCCATTATGGCTACACCTTC
-,-,TRBJ1-6,TRBV6-2/TRBV6-3,CASSYGTPLHSYNSPLHF,TGTGCCAGCAGTTACGGGACTCCCCTCCACTCCTATAATTCACCCCTCCACTTT
TRBD1,-,TRBJ1-1,TRBV11-3,CASSPETHTGANTEAFF,TGTGCCAGCAGCCCAGAGACCCATACAGGGGCAAACACTGAAGCTTTCTTT
-,-,TRBJ1-1,TRBV6-5,CASSYSSLLNTEAFF,TGTGCCAGCAGTTACTCGAGCCTCTTGAACACTGAAGCTTTCTTT
TRBD2,-,TRBJ2-1,TRBV5-6,CASSLGLAGVASYNEQFF,TGTGCCAGCAGCCTGGGACTAGCGGGAGTGGCCTCCTACAATGAGCAGTTCTTC
-,-,TRBJ2-7,TRBV15,CATSRDLAEQYF,TGTGCCACCAGCAGAGATTTGGCCGAGCAGTACTTC
-,-,TRBJ1-3,TRBV11-2,CASSFAGSGNTIYF,TGTGCCAGCAGCTTTGCAGGCTCTGGAAACACCATATATTTT
-,-,TRBJ2-2,TRBV27,CATWHAGGGELFF,TGTGCCACCTGGCACGCGGGCGGCGGGGAGCTGTTTTTT
-,-,TRBJ2-7,TRBV5-4,CASSIPGLPPWEQYF,TGTGCCAGCAGCATTCCGGGACTTCCACCTTGGGAGCAGTACTTC
-,-,TRBJ2-2,TRBV27,CASSPRGYGGELFF,TGTGCCAGCAGTCCCCGGGGGTACGGCGGGGAGCTGTTTTTT
-,-,TRBJ2-1,TRBV29-1,CSVAYNEQFF,TGCAGCGTTGCGTACAATGAGCAGTTCTTC
-,few,TRBJ1-5,TRBV10-1,CASSEWNGGARNQPQHF,TGCGCCAGCAGTGAGTGGAATGGGGGGGCCCGGAATCAGCCCCAGCATTTT
-,-,TRBJ2-6,TRBV6-7,CASPDAPRTRDIGSGANVLTF,TGTGCCAGCCCCGATGCCCCCCGCACAAGGGACATCGGCTCTGGGGCCAACGTCCTGACTTTC
TRBD2,-,TRBJ2-2,TRBV6-1,CASSERVSGGERPGELFF,TGTGCCAGCAGTGAAAGGGTTAGCGGGGGGGAACGTCCCGGGGAGCTGTTTTTT
-,-,TRBJ1-2,TRBV5-1,CASSAGERTANYGYTF,TGCGCCAGCAGCGCTGGGGAGCGGACGGCGAACTATGGCTACACCTTC
-,-,TRBJ1-6,TRBV7-9,CATTSGNNSPLHF,TGTGCCACTACGTCAGGGAATAATTCACCCCTCCACTTT
TRBD1,once,TRBJ2-5,TRBV7-3,CASSLTDRVTQETQYF,TGTGCCAGCAGCTTAACGGACAGGGTAACCCAAGAGACCCAGTACTTC
-,-,TRBJ2-1,TRBV5-4,CASSLEPGSSQFF,TGTGCCAGCAGCTTGGAGCCGGGGTCGTCGCAGTTCTTC
-,-,TRBJ1-2,TRBV9,CASSTEGDGYTF,TGTGCCAGCAGCACCGAGGGGGATGGCTACACCTTC
-,-,TRBJ1-1,TRBV19,CASSIEVGGFAEAFF,TGTGCCAGTAGTATAGAGGTAGGGGGTTTCGCTGAAGCTTTCTTT
TRBD1,-,TRBJ1-6,TRBV19,CASSEDRGGNSPLHF,TGTGCCAGTAGTGAAGACAGGGGAGGTAATTCACCCCTCCACTTT
TRBD2,-,TRBJ2-7,TRBV4-1,CASSQAGGGSYEQYF,TGCGCCAGCAGCCAAGCCGGGGGGGGCTCCTACGAGCAGTACTTC
TRBD2,-,TRBJ2-1,TRBV7-2,CASSFGGGAYEQFF,TGTGCCAGCAGCTTTGGCGGGGGGGCCTACGAGCAGTTCTTC
TRBD1,-,TRBJ2-7,TRBV24-1,CATSPGTGAGEQYF,TGTGCCACTTCACCCGGGACAGGGGCTGGTGAGCAGTACTTC
TRBD1,few,TRBJ1-1,TRBV19,CASRKQGTEAFF,TGTGCCAGTAGGAAACAGGGGACTGAAGCTTTCTTT
TRBD2,-,TRBJ2-1,TRBV19,CASSPRGGPSSSYNEQFF,TGTGCCAGTAGTCCCCGGGGGGGGCCGTCAAGCTCCTACAATGAGCAGTTCTTC
-,-,TRBJ2-7,TRBV28,CASSLRRLKLYEQYF,TGTGCCAGCAGTTTAAGGCGACTCAAGCTCTACGAGCAGTACTTC
TRBD1,-,TRBJ2-5,TRBV19,CASSRQRDSQETQYF,TGTGCCAGTAGCCGCCAGAGGGACAGCCAAGAGACCCAGTACTTC
-,-,TRBJ2-5,TRBV7-3,CASSLTSGETQYF,TGTGCCAGCAGCTTGACCTCGGGGGAGACCCAGTACTTC